This entry lists 20 T cell receptor beta chains sequenced from one sample in a study of blood T cells in healthy people across ages. Then a second PCR, running about 6 to 11 cycles, was carried out with a sample-barcoded 5' primer and a J-beta primer mix. TCRdb reprocessed the 5' RACE reads with MiXCR, giving one entry per CDR3 protein. Among about 780,000 distinct CDR3 sequences listed, less than 60% were seen once. The specimen was blood. The receptors here all came from a man older than 75 in good health.

The chain couples TRBV20-1 to TRBJ2-7; D gene ambiguous. This CDR3 region has 15 residues. Germline-derived CDR1 and CDR2 are DFQATT and SNEGSKA (reference sequence). Between the trimmed V and J ends, which lost 0 bases and 0 bases, there was a span of 12 bases. In nucleotides, the CDR3 is TGCAGTGCTAGAGATACGGCCATGGGCTCCTACGAGCAGTACTTC. Translated: CSARDTAMGSYEQYF.

J is TRBJ2-7 and V is TRBV5-6; D remains ambiguous. The germline V gene encodes CDR1 SGHDT and CDR2 YYEEEE. The CDR3 is made up of 13 amino acids. Trimming shortened V by 6 bases and J by 4 bases, and 14 bases separated the two germline ends. The CDR3 protein is CASTKQRVYEQYF. The CDR3 nucleotides read TGTGCCAGCACCAAACAAAGGGTATACGAGCAGTACTTC.

The chain combines TRBV4-2 with TRBJ2-3; the match to TRBD2 covers 9 bases. V dropped 5 bases and J dropped 2; count of bases not matched to a gene: 8. Germline lookup yields CDR1 LGHNA and CDR2 YNFKEQ. The CDR3 loop spans 16 amino acids. The CDR3 spells CASSYAAGGYTDTQYF. The CDR3 DNA reads as TGTGCCAGCAGCTATGCCGCGGGAGGGTACACAGATACGCAGTATTTT.

The V call is TRBV11-1, the J call TRBJ1-1, with 7 bases that match TRBD1. This CDR3 comprises 17 residues. The ends lost 2 bases at V and 0 bases at J; junction bases unmatched: 9. In germline, CDR1 is SGHAT, CDR2 FQDESV (reference sequence). CDR3 DNA sequence: TGTGCCAGCAGCTTAAGCACAGGGGCATCAATGAACACTGAAGCTTTCTTT. It encodes CASSLSTGASMNTEAFF. The whole variable domain, filled in from reference TRBV11-1 and TRBJ1-1, reads EAEVAQSPRYKITEKSQAVAFWCDPISGHATLYWYRQILGQGPELLVQFQDESVVDDSQLPKDRFSAERLKGVDSTLKIQPAELGDSAMYLCASSLSTGASMNTEAFFGQGTRLTVV.

There are many counts of this clonotype. The chain links TRBV7-2 to TRBJ1-5; D unresolved. V was clipped by 5 bases and J by 6 bases, with 11 bases between them. This CDR3 region has 13 residues. CDR1 and CDR2 (germline): SGHTA, FQGNSA. The CDR3 region has the DNA TGTGCCAGCAGCCCCAGCACGCGTCAGCCCCAGCATTTT. Protein: CASSPSTRQPQHF.

This rearrangement joins TRBV20-1 to TRBJ2-5; maybe TRBD2 (6 bases). The germline CDR1 and CDR2 sequences are DFQATT and SNEGSKA (reference sequence). The V end lost 5 bases, the J end lost 1 base, and 17 bases lay between the germline ends. The CDR3 runs to 15 residues. The DNA for the CDR3 is TGCAGTGCTCAGGCGATGACTAGGGGCCAAGAGACCCAGTACTTC. This translates into CSAQAMTRGQETQYF.

The chain uses TRBV7-2 and TRBJ2-1, with 7 bases aligning to TRBD2. The CDR3 loop spans 15 amino acids. Looked up from germline, CDR1 is SGHTA and CDR2 is FQGNSA. J was trimmed by 9 bases and V by 4 bases; bases with no gene match: 12. CDR3 loop: CASSYSRGETGEQFF. The CDR3 DNA follows: TGTGCCAGCAGCTACTCCCGGGGGGAAACGGGTGAGCAGTTCTTC.

The chain couples TRBV6-2 or TRBV6-3 to TRBJ2-1; D ambiguous. The CDR3 is 14 residues long. V was trimmed by 2 bases and J by 5 bases, leaving 10 bases between them. Germline CDR1 reads MNHEY; CDR2 reads SVGEGT. CDR3 in DNA: TGTGCCAGCAGTTACCGCCAGAGAGACAATGAGCAGTTCTTC. Protein product: CASSYRQRDNEQFF.

This clonotype showed up just once. This chain links TRBV7-3 with TRBJ2-1; 8 nucleotides align to TRBD1. Germline assignment: CDR1 SGHTA and CDR2 FQGTGA. CDR3 length: 15 residues. V lost 6 bases to trimming and J lost 10 bases; unmatched junction nucleotides: 14. CDR3 sequence reads: CASRPGTGHPYEQFF. CDR3 bases: TGTGCCAGCAGACCCGGGACAGGTCATCCCTACGAGCAGTTCTTC. Drawing the rest from reference TRBV7-3 and TRBJ2-1, the complete variable domain is GAGVSQTPSNKVTEKGKYVELRCDPISGHTALYWYRQSLGQGPEFLIYFQGTGAADDSGLPNDRFFAVRPEGSVSTLKIQRTERGDSAVYLCASRPGTGHPYEQFFGPGTRLTVL.

The chain carries TRBV9 and TRBJ1-2, with D perhaps matching TRBD1 (5 bases). Germline CDR1 SGDLS, CDR2 YYNGEE. Deletions cut 4 bases from V and 9 bases from J, with 13 bases between. This CDR3 comprises 12 residues. CDR3 coding DNA: TGTGCCAGCAGCCCTAAGCAGGGCCGCTACACCTTC. Amino acid sequence: CASSPKQGRYTF.

The V and J genes are TRBV11-3 and TRBJ2-3; tentatively, D is TRBD2 (7 bases). The CDR3 has 14 residues. Germline V gene lookup returns CDR1 SGHNT and CDR2 YENEEA. V was cut by 5 bases and J by 5 bases, with 14 bases left in between. CDR3 region: CASSPPGGGDTQYF. The CDR3 DNA reads TGTGCCAGCAGCCCCCCGGGGGGCGGAGATACGCAGTATTTT.

The chain has TRBV19 and TRBJ2-1, with 7 bases matching TRBD1. The CDR3 length is 16 residues. Trimming removed 6 bases from V and 0 bases from J; junction bases left unmatched: 8. CDR1 is LNHDA and CDR2 is SQIVND in the germline V gene (reference sequence). The CDR3 protein is CASSGFWDSSYNEQFF. CDR3 nucleotides: TGTGCCAGTAGCGGTTTCTGGGACAGCTCCTACAATGAGCAGTTCTTC.

This clonotype was counted between two and nine times. The J gene is TRBJ2-7, the V gene TRBV20-1; possible D gene TRBD2, 6 bases. The V and J ends lost 0 bases and 6 bases respectively, with 15 bases between them. This CDR3 region has 14 residues. The germline CDR1 and CDR2 sequences are DFQATT and SNEGSKA (reference sequence). CDR3 sequence reads: CSARDRLGLGEQYF. The CDR3 DNA follows: TGCAGTGCTAGAGATCGACTAGGTTTGGGCGAGCAGTACTTC.

In its sample, this clonotype was seen a few times. This sequence joins TRBV20-1 and TRBJ2-3; 12 bases align to TRBD2. Germline CDR1 reads DFQATT; CDR2 reads SNEGSKA (reference sequence). This CDR3 has 16 amino acids. Unmatched junction bases numbered 6, after V lost 0 bases and J lost 5 bases. The CDR3 loop is CSARETQTSGGDTQYF. The CDR3 DNA follows: TGCAGTGCTAGAGAAACCCAGACTAGCGGGGGAGATACGCAGTATTTT.

The V gene is TRBV4-2, the J gene TRBJ2-7; D gene ambiguous. The DNA end is more similar to TRBJ2-5, so the J call may be wrong. The CDR3 is made up of 13 amino acids. Looked up from germline, CDR1 is LGHNA and CDR2 is YNFKEQ. The CDR3 here is CASSQFGEETQYF. The CDR3 nucleotides read TGTGCCAGCAGCCAATTCGGAGAGGAGACCCAGTACTTC.

The V gene is TRBV12-3 or TRBV12-4, the J gene TRBJ2-7; D possibly uses TRBD1 or TRBD2 (6 bases each). This CDR3 is built from 16 residues. V lost 3 bases, J lost 2 bases, and 17 bases lay in between. CDR3 sequence reads: CASSLRLGGNPYEQYF. CDR3 sequence (DNA): TGTGCCAGCAGTTTGAGGTTAGGGGGGAACCCCTACGAGCAGTACTTC.

The chain carries TRBV19 and TRBJ2-7, with TRBD1 as a possible D gene (6 bases). With 5 bases removed from V and 10 bases from J, the gap between germline ends came to 12 bases. This CDR3 has 11 residues. Per germline, CDR1 LNHDA and CDR2 SQIVND (reference sequence). DNA for the CDR3: TGTGCCAGTAGTGACACAGGGCCTCAGTACTTC. It encodes CASSDTGPQYF.

The rearrangement uses TRBV5-1 and TRBJ2-5; D is ambiguous. The ends were cut back, 0 bases at V and 11 bases at J, with 17 bases in the middle. The germline gives CDR1 SGHRS, CDR2 YFSETQ. The CDR3 totals 14 residues. The CDR3 loop reads CASSLVAILNEQYF. In DNA form, the CDR3 reads TGCGCCAGCAGCTTGGTCGCAATTTTGAATGAGCAGTACTTC.

This clonotype was found a few times. The chain couples TRBV28 to TRBJ1-1, with 7 bases that match TRBD1. CDR1 is MDHEN, CDR2 SYDVKM, per germline. Unmatched junction bases numbered 5, after V lost 3 bases and J lost 1 base. The CDR3 totals 15 residues. CDR3 bases: TGTGCCAGCAGTTTGCCTGGGACAGCGAACACTGAAGCTTTCTTT. This encodes CASSLPGTANTEAFF.

The rearrangement joins TRBV12-3 or TRBV12-4 to TRBJ2-7; D uncertain. This CDR3 region has 12 residues. Trimming pared 2 bases from V and 5 bases from J, leaving 7 bases between. CDR3 amino acids: CASSLYANEQYF. As DNA, the CDR3 is TGTGCCAGCAGTTTATATGCGAACGAGCAGTACTTC.